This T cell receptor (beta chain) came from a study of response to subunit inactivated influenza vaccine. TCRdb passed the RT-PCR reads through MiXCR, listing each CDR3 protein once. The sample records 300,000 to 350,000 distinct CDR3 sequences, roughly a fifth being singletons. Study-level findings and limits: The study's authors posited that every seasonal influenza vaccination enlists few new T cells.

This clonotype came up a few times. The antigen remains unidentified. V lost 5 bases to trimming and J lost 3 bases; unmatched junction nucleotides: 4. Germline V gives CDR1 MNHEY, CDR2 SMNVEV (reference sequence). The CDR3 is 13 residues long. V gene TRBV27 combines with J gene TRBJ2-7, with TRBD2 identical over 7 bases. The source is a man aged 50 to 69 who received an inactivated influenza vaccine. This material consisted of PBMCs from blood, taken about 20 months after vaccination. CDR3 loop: CASSDLAGYEQYF. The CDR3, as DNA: TGTGCCAGCAGTGATTTAGCGGGCTACGAGCAGTACTTC.